Following are 8 T cell receptor beta chains from one sample sequenced in a study of blood T cells in healthy people across ages. Next came a second PCR, run for about 7 to 12 cycles, which used a sample-barcoded 5' primer along with a J-beta primer mix. TCRdb called the 5' RACE reads again in MiXCR, with one record for every CDR3 protein. The sample has approximately 600,000 distinct CDR3 sequences; approximately 59% are singletons. Sequenced material: blood. The source of these receptors is a man aged 55 to 70 in good health.

V gene TRBV12-3 or TRBV12-4 combines with J gene TRBJ1-2; 8 bases are a match to TRBD1. Trimming at V came to 5 bases and at J to 3 bases, leaving 5 bases not matched to a gene. The CDR3 is 14 residues long. Here the CDR3 DNA reads TGTGCCAGCAGTAATCCAGGGGGCTACTATGGCTACACCTTC. Encoded protein: CASSNPGGYYGYTF.

The chain joins TRBV5-5 to TRBJ1-5; D unresolved. Germline V gene lookup returns CDR1 SGHKS and CDR2 YYEKEE (reference sequence). The CDR3 contains 14 residues. Trimming cost V 4 bases and J 3 bases, with 11 bases left between them. The CDR3 region has the DNA TGTGCCAGCAGCGTCCGGGCAGACAATCAGCCCCAGCATTTT. Translation gives CASSVRADNQPQHF.

This CDR3 reads CASNEARPNSPLHF. The DNA of the CDR3 is TGTGCCAGCAACGAGGCCCGTCCGAATTCACCCCTCCACTTT. The chain carries TRBV7-2 and TRBJ1-6; D call uncertain. Germline CDR1 and CDR2: SGHTA and FQGNSA. CDR3 size: 14 residues. Trimming took off 7 bases at V and 7 bases at J, with 14 bases between the two ends.

This clonotype was seen a few times. The chain uses TRBV28 and TRBJ1-5, with TRBD1 as a possible D gene (6 bases). The germline CDR1 and CDR2 sequences are MDHEN and SYDVKM. V lost 5 bases and J lost 1, with 12 bases in between. The CDR3 has 15 residues. CDR3 sequence (DNA): TGTGCCAGCAGTCTCGGGACACCCAGCAATCAGCCCCAGCATTTT. Its protein is CASSLGTPSNQPQHF.

This chain links TRBV25-1 with TRBJ1-4; possible D gene TRBD1, 5 bases. Germline lookup yields CDR1 MGHDK and CDR2 SYGVNS. The CDR3 sequence is 13 residues long. With 10 bases removed from V and 5 bases from J, the gap between germline ends came to 14 bases. The CDR3 nucleotides are TGTGCCACCACAGGAGGCGCGAATGAAAAACTGTTTTTT. Translated, it gives CATTGGANEKLFF.

The chain recombines TRBV6-1 with TRBJ2-7; D is perhaps TRBD2 (6 bases). The tail of the sequence fits TRBJ2-5 better, so the J call may be wrong. The CDR3 loop spans 16 amino acids. The germline CDR1 and CDR2 sequences are MNHNS and SASEGT. The CDR3: CASSGIISGERETQYF. DNA for the CDR3: TGTGCCAGCAGCGGGATCATATCGGGGGAGAGGGAGACCCAGTACTTC.

J is TRBJ2-5 and V is TRBV3-1; D is undetermined. The CDR3 length is 14 residues. The V gene lost 0 bases and the J gene lost 0 bases, with 5 bases spanning the gap. Looked up from germline, CDR1 is LGHDT and CDR2 is YNNKEL (reference sequence). CDR3 protein: CASSQENYQETQYF. The CDR3 DNA reads as TGTGCCAGCAGCCAAGAGAATTACCAAGAGACCCAGTACTTC.

This clonotype was detected only once. This is likely a read error, given that the CDR3 carries no conserved phenylalanine or tryptophan at its end. V and J are TRBV27 and TRBJ1-6, with a tentative D call TRBD1 (5 bases). This CDR3 region has 15 residues. V gave up 5 bases and J gave up 9 bases, with 17 bases separating them. Per the germline V gene, CDR1 is MNHEY and CDR2 is SMNVEV (reference sequence). The CDR3 DNA is TGTGCCAGCAGTCGACGCCCGGTGGGGGGTTCACCCCTCCACGTT. Protein sequence: CASSRRPVGGSPLHV.